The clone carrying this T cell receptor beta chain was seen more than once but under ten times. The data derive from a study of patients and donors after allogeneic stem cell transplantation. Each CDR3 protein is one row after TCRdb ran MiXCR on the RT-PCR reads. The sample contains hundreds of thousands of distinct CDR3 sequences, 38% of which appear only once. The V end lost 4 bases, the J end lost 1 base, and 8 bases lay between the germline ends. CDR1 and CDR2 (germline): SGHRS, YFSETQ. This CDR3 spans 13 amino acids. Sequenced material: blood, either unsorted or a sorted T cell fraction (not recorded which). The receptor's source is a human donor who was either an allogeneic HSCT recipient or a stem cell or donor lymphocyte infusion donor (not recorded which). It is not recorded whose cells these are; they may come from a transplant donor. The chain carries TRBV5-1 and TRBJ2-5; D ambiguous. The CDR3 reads CASSRMPQETQYF. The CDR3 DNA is TGCGCCAGCAGCCGGATGCCCCAAGAGACCCAGTACTTC.